These 7 T cell receptor beta chains share one sample of origin, sequenced in a study of Ad26.COV2.S vaccination and SARS-CoV-2 variants (dated by TCRdb to 2020 to 2023). Library preparation used the immunoSEQ multiplex PCR assay. Not all clones reach the TCRdb copy of this immuneACCESS table, which keeps in-frame sequences only. Checked studies attribute under half of the gap to unresolved V genes and leave the rest unexplained. The sample table contains fewer than 800,000 clones; only one count was recorded for roughly 90% of them. Approximately 1.5% of the sample comes from the top ten. What the treatment or condition label conveys for this sample: some 20 received Ad26.COV2.S at low or high dose, single or two shots; a few received placebo; per-sample allocation not given. For vaccine and placebo recipients, repertoires were sequenced using samples collected on day 63 after the first injection.

Here the sequenced sample was peripheral blood, taken in a trial of Ad26.COV2.S vaccine versus placebo. Every receptor here comes from a person between 18 and 65 years old who received the Ad26.COV2.S COVID-19 vaccine or a placebo.

V gene TRBV5-1 combines with J gene TRBJ1-2; D unclear. This CDR3 region has 15 residues. Trimming removed 1 base from V and 7 bases from J, with 17 bases in between. CDR1 is SGHRS and CDR2 is YFSETQ in the germline V gene. The CDR3 reads CASSLRSEDLGGYTF. The CDR3, as DNA: TGCGCCAGCAGCTTGCGGTCGGAAGACCTGGGTGGCTACACCTTC.

The chain couples TRBV2 to TRBJ1-2; D gene uncertain. The CDR3 spans 14 residues. V dropped 4 bases and J dropped 0 bases, with 9 bases sitting between them. Per germline, CDR1 SNHLY and CDR2 FYNNEI. In nucleotides, the CDR3 is TGTGCCAGCAGTGCTTTAGGAGCTAACTATGGCTACACCTTC. This gives the protein CASSALGANYGYTF.

V and J are TRBV4-1 and TRBJ1-4; 7 nucleotides match TRBD1. The CDR3 totals 14 residues. With 4 bases clipped from V and 4 bases from J, the junction kept 3 bases outside the gene matches. Per germline, CDR1 MGHRA and CDR2 YSYEKL. DNA of the CDR3: TGCGCCAGCAGCCCCGGACAGGTTAATGAAAAACTGTTTTTT. Residues: CASSPGQVNEKLFF.

This clone occurred once. The gene calls are TRBV6-2 or TRBV6-3 and TRBJ2-3; D is perhaps TRBD2 (6 bases). The V and J ends lost 2 bases and 5 bases respectively, with 17 bases between them. The CDR3 covers 16 residues. Germline lookup yields CDR1 MNHEY and CDR2 SVGEGT. The CDR3 sequence is CASSYRFGRDKDTQYF. CDR3 in DNA: TGTGCCAGCAGTTACCGCTTCGGGCGGGATAAAGATACGCAGTATTTT.

This sequence joins TRBV4-2 and TRBJ1-5, with 7 bases that match TRBD1. The CDR3 covers 18 residues. Losses at the gene ends were 0 bases for V and 0 bases for J; bases not matched to a gene: 8. The germline gives CDR1 LGHNA, CDR2 YNFKEQ. This CDR3 is CASSQDKGGTYSNQPQHF. The CDR3 bases are TGTGCCAGCAGCCAAGATAAAGGGGGCACTTATAGCAATCAGCCCCAGCATTTT.

The gene calls are TRBV20-1 and TRBJ1-5; TRBD1 is a possible D gene (6 bases). The CDR3 is 14 residues long. The V gene's germline CDR1 is DFQATT and CDR2 SNEGSKA (reference sequence). V dropped 4 bases and J dropped 4 bases, with 14 bases sitting between them. The CDR3: CSAIEGGFNQPQHF. The CDR3 bases are TGCAGTGCTATTGAGGGGGGGTTTAATCAGCCCCAGCATTTT.

The V call is TRBV5-6, the J call TRBJ2-3; D possibly matches TRBD1 or TRBD2 (5 bases each). Trimming cost V 0 bases and J 6 bases, with 17 bases left between them. Germline V lookup: CDR1 SGHDT, CDR2 YYEEEE. The CDR3 length is 16 residues. The CDR3 nucleotides are TGTGCCAGCAGCTTGGGACCGGGACGGACCCCCGATACGCAGTATTTT. Residues: CASSLGPGRTPDTQYF.